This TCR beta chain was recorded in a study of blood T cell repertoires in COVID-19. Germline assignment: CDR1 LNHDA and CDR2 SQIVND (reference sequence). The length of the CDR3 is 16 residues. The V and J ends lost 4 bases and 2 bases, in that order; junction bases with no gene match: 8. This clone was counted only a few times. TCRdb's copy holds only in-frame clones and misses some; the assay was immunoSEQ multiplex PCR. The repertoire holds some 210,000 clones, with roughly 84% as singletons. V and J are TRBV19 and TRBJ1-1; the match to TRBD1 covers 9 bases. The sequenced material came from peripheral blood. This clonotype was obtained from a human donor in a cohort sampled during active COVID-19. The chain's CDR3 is CASSTLGQGLNTEAFF. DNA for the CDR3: TGTGCCAGTAGTACCCTCGGACAGGGGTTAAACACTGAAGCTTTCTTT.